Below are 30 T cell receptor beta chains sequenced from a single sample in a study of T cells in tuberculosis. Sequencing was performed with immunoSEQ multiplex PCR; in TCRdb, only in-frame clones are kept and a portion is missing. The data show approximately 35,000 clones, around 90% seen once. Noted time point: new active TB diagnosis, blood taken before or within 7 days of starting treatment. The sample here was PBMCs, taken at tuberculosis diagnosis. The source of these receptors is an adult with tuberculosis. Some clones in this sample may be carry-over from other donors' samples.

CDR3 loop: CASSSTEGREYF. In DNA form, the CDR3 reads TGTGCCAGCAGCAGCACCGAAGGCCGGGAGTACTTC. The genes are TRBV7-2 and TRBJ2-7; D call uncertain. V was clipped by 5 bases and J by 11 bases, with 16 bases between them. Germline V gives CDR1 SGHTA, CDR2 FQGNSA. CDR3 length: 12 amino acids.

The V call is TRBV19, the J call TRBJ1-2; D is unclear. The germline CDR1 and CDR2 sequences are LNHDA and SQIVND (reference sequence). CDR3 length: 14 residues. The V end was cut by 6 bases, the J end by 5 bases, with 16 bases between. The CDR3 nucleotides are TGTGCCAGTAGCCTAGGGAGGGAAAGATATGGCTACACCTTC. This sequence encodes CASSLGRERYGYTF.

This chain connects TRBV19 to TRBJ2-2, with TRBD1 identical over 9 bases. Germline V gene sequence: CDR1 LNHDA, CDR2 SQIVND (reference sequence). V shed 5 bases and J 2 bases; nucleotides not matched to a gene: 3. CDR3 length equals 15 residues. The CDR3 protein is CASSGGQGNTGELFF. The CDR3 DNA follows: TGTGCCAGTAGTGGGGGACAGGGAAACACCGGGGAGCTGTTTTTT. The variable domain in full, completed from reference TRBV19 and TRBJ2-2, reads DGGITQSPKYLFRKEGQNVTLSCEQNLNHDAMYWYRQDPGQGLRLIYYSQIVNDFQKGDIAEGYSVSREKKESFPLTVTSAQKNPTAFYLCASSGGQGNTGELFFGEGSRLTVL.

This chain uses TRBV6-5 with TRBJ1-6; no firm D call. V was cut by 4 bases and J by 5 bases, with 6 bases left in between. The germline V gene has CDR1 MNHEY and CDR2 SVGAGI. CDR3 length: 13 amino acids. CDR3 loop: CASSLFNNSPLHF. As DNA, the CDR3 is TGTGCCAGCAGTTTATTTAATAATTCACCCCTCCACTTT.

This chain uses TRBV5-5 with TRBJ1-6, with D possibly being TRBD1 (5 bases). Germline CDR1 reads SGHKS; CDR2 reads YYEKEE (reference sequence). Trimming removed 0 bases from V and 10 bases from J, with 14 bases in between. This CDR3 has 15 amino acids. Here the CDR3 reads CASSLAGQGQSPLHF. The DNA for the CDR3 is TGTGCCAGCAGCTTGGCCGGGCAGGGCCAGTCACCCCTCCACTTT.

The chain combines TRBV11-2 with TRBJ1-4; no clear D gene. Germline V CDR1 and CDR2: SGHAT, FQNNGV. This CDR3 comprises 13 residues. V was trimmed by 0 bases and J by 8 bases, leaving 7 bases between them. The CDR3 DNA sequence: TGTGCCAGCAGCTTAGAATTGAGGGAAAAACTGTTTTTT. Its translation is CASSLELREKLFF.

The CDR3: CASSLVQGYIQYF. The CDR3 DNA follows: TGTGCCAGCAGCTTAGTACAGGGTTACATTCAGTACTTC. This sequence joins TRBV11-1 and TRBJ2-4; a possible D gene is TRBD1 (6 bases). V gave up 1 base and J gave up 8 bases, with 9 bases separating them. The CDR3 has 13 amino acids. Germline V gives CDR1 SGHAT, CDR2 FQDESV (reference sequence).

This clone occurred a few times. The chain combines TRBV7-9 with TRBJ1-6; 9 nucleotides line up with TRBD1. CDR3 length equals 19 residues. With 5 bases clipped from V and 1 base from J, the junction kept 12 bases outside the gene matches. The germline V gene has CDR1 SEHNR and CDR2 FQNEAQ (reference sequence). CDR3 loop: CASSGPGQGFSSYNSPLHF. The CDR3 bases are TGTGCCAGCAGCGGCCCGGGACAGGGTTTTAGTTCCTATAATTCACCCCTCCACTTT.

This chain connects TRBV27 to TRBJ1-6; D remains unclear. This CDR3 has 14 amino acids. Trimming removed 1 base from V and 6 bases from J, with 7 bases in between. The germline gives CDR1 MNHEY, CDR2 SMNVEV (reference sequence). The CDR3 spells CASSLYTLNSPLHF. CDR3 DNA: TGTGCCAGCAGTTTATACACCCTTAATTCACCCCTCCACTTT.

The chain has TRBV28 and TRBJ2-7; TRBD1 aligns across 8 bases. J lost 5 bases, V lost 8 bases, and 8 bases had no gene match. This CDR3 is built from 13 residues. CDR1 MDHEN and CDR2 SYDVKM come from the germline V gene. The CDR3 DNA follows: TGTGCCAGCCTCCCAGGGGGCAAGAACGAGCAGTACTTC. It translates to CASLPGGKNEQYF. The whole variable domain, filled in from reference TRBV28 and TRBJ2-7, reads DVKVTQSSRYLVKRTGEKVFLECVQDMDHENMFWYRQDPGLGLRLIYFSYDVKMKEKGDIPEGYSVSREKKERFSLILESASTNQTSMYLCASLPGGKNEQYFGPGTRLTVT.

This chain uses TRBV5-8 with TRBJ2-7; a weak D match, TRBD1 (6 bases). Between the trimmed V and J ends, which lost 3 bases and 5 bases, there was a span of 12 bases. CDR1 and CDR2 (germline): SGHTS, YDEGEE. The CDR3 runs to 13 residues. In nucleotides, the CDR3 is TGTGCCAGCAGCTACGGACAGCCCGACGAGCAGTACTTC. It encodes CASSYGQPDEQYF.

The V call is TRBV27, the J call TRBJ2-3, with 8 bases matching TRBD1. V lost 7 bases to trimming and J lost 6 bases; unmatched junction nucleotides: 12. The length of the CDR3 is 15 residues. From germline, CDR1 is MNHEY and CDR2 SMNVEV (reference sequence). DNA for the CDR3: TGTGCCAGCAAAGGCAGGGGGCGCCCCGGCGATACGCAGTATTTT. Protein product: CASKGRGRPGDTQYF.

This sequence joins TRBV5-1 and TRBJ2-2; D gene ambiguous. This CDR3 has 14 amino acids. Germline V gene lookup returns CDR1 SGHRS and CDR2 YFSETQ. The ends were cut back, 1 base at V and 3 bases at J, with 7 bases in the middle. In nucleotides, the CDR3 is TGCGCCAGCAGCTTGCCAGAGGACACCGGGGAGCTGTTTTTT. This gives the protein CASSLPEDTGELFF.

The chain joins TRBV5-1 to TRBJ2-7, with 11 bases lining up with TRBD2. Germline CDR1 and CDR2: SGHRS and YFSETQ. The CDR3 loop spans 14 amino acids. The J segment lost 6 bases and the V segment lost 4 bases, leaving 6 bases of the junction unmatched. CDR3 nucleotide sequence: TGCGCCAGCAGCATGACTAGCGGGGTAGTCGAGCAGTACTTC. The encoded protein is CASSMTSGVVEQYF.

The J gene is TRBJ2-2, the V gene TRBV6-5; D might be TRBD2 (6 bases). Germline lookup yields CDR1 MNHEY and CDR2 SVGAGI. The V end lost 6 bases, the J end lost 2 bases, and 13 bases lay between the germline ends. The CDR3 totals 15 residues. Here the CDR3 DNA reads TGTGCCAGCAGATCCGGGACTTACAACACCGGGGAGCTGTTTTTT. Protein: CASRSGTYNTGELFF.

The rearrangement joins TRBV4-1 to TRBJ1-4; no reliable D call. The V gene lost 1 base and the J gene lost 4 bases, with 13 bases spanning the gap. Germline loops: CDR1 MGHRA, CDR2 YSYEKL. There are 16 residues in the CDR3. The CDR3 loop is CASSQGGRPSNEKLFF. CDR3 sequence (DNA): TGCGCCAGCAGCCAAGGCGGAAGACCGAGTAATGAAAAACTGTTTTTT.

The chain combines TRBV7-9 with TRBJ2-1; 8 positions agree with TRBD2. With 3 bases clipped from V and 4 bases from J, the junction kept 8 bases outside the gene matches. Germline CDR1 and CDR2: SEHNR and FQNEAQ (reference sequence). The CDR3 is 16 residues long. CDR3 sequence (DNA): TGTGCCAGCAGCTTCAAGCGGGGGATCCTTTACAATGAGCAGTTCTTC. This translates into CASSFKRGILYNEQFF.

The chain uses TRBV19 and TRBJ1-2; TRBD1 might be the D (5 bases). CDR1 and CDR2 (germline): LNHDA, SQIVND (reference sequence). The length of the CDR3 is 15 residues. The V gene lost 6 bases and the J gene lost 0 bases, with 14 bases spanning the gap. CDR3 amino acids: CASRYRAGPNYGYTF. As DNA, the CDR3 is TGTGCCAGTAGGTATAGGGCAGGGCCTAACTATGGCTACACCTTC.

In nucleotides, the CDR3 is TGTGCTAGTGGTTTGCTTTTTAGCCAGAACAGGGGGTTGTATGGCTACACCTTC. Protein sequence: CASGLLFSQNRGLYGYTF. The chain joins TRBV12-5 to TRBJ1-2, with 8 bases aligning to TRBD1. The CDR3 has 18 amino acids. Germline V gene lookup returns CDR1 LGHNT and CDR2 FRNRAP. V lost 2 bases and J lost 5; bases outside the gene matches: 16.

The rearrangement joins TRBV5-1 to TRBJ2-2; 14 bases are shared with TRBD2. CDR1 and CDR2 (germline): SGHRS, YFSETQ. J was trimmed by 5 bases and V by 2 bases; bases with no gene match: 11. The CDR3 is 19 amino acids. The CDR3 is CASSFPRLAGGPRTGELFF. The CDR3 DNA sequence: TGCGCCAGCAGCTTCCCTCGACTAGCGGGGGGGCCGCGAACCGGGGAGCTGTTTTTT.

V and J are TRBV7-6 and TRBJ2-2; D is undetermined. V gave up 3 bases and J gave up 3 bases, with 5 bases separating them. CDR1 SGHVS and CDR2 FNYEAQ come from the germline V gene. This CDR3 is built from 13 residues. CDR3 sequence (DNA): TGTGCCAGCAGCTTCAGTTACACCGGGGAGCTGTTTTTT. Protein: CASSFSYTGELFF.

The V call is TRBV29-1, the J call TRBJ1-3, with TRBD1 as a possible D gene (6 bases). The CDR3 sequence is 13 residues long. Trimming shortened V by 7 bases and J by 3 bases, and 13 bases separated the two germline ends. Germline CDR1 is SQVTM and CDR2 is ANQGSEA. CDR3: CSARGFDGNTIYF. CDR3 nucleotide sequence: TGCAGCGCCAGGGGTTTCGATGGAAACACCATATATTTT.

The chain carries TRBV7-9 and TRBJ2-1; D perhaps matches TRBD1 (6 bases). Trimming left V 6 bases short and J 8 bases short, with 17 bases between. The CDR3 consists of 14 residues. CDR1 and CDR2 (germline): SEHNR, FQNEAQ (reference sequence). As DNA, the CDR3 is TGTGCCAGCAGACAAATATCAGGGGTTTATGAGCAGTTCTTC. Translated, it gives CASRQISGVYEQFF.

V is TRBV28 and J is TRBJ1-2; unclear D gene. V was trimmed by 4 bases and J by 3 bases, leaving 6 bases between them. The CDR3 has 12 residues. Looked up from germline, CDR1 is MDHEN and CDR2 is SYDVKM. The CDR3 coding sequence is TGTGCCAGCAGTTGGCCTGACTATGGCTACACCTTC. Translated: CASSWPDYGYTF.

The CDR3 here is CASRQALTDTQYF. The CDR3 DNA reads as TGTGCCAGCAGGCAGGCCCTCACAGATACGCAGTATTTT. The chain couples TRBV6-1 to TRBJ2-3; D is unclear. CDR1 is MNHNS and CDR2 is SASEGT in the germline V gene. CDR3 length equals 13 residues. V was clipped by 6 bases and J by 2 bases, with 9 bases between them.

The J gene is TRBJ1-1, the V gene TRBV5-6, with D possibly being TRBD1 (5 bases). The CDR3 has 15 amino acids. V lost 7 bases to trimming and J lost 7 bases, with 23 bases between them. Germline V gives CDR1 SGHDT, CDR2 YYEEEE. The CDR3 DNA reads TGTGCCAGCTCTAGGACCGCAGGGAATTTTGGTGAAGCTTTCTTT. It encodes CASSRTAGNFGEAFF.

The chain couples TRBV2 to TRBJ2-5; a weak D match, TRBD2 (5 bases). The CDR3 loop spans 12 amino acids. Germline lookup yields CDR1 SNHLY and CDR2 FYNNEI. Between the trimmed V and J ends, which lost 2 bases and 5 bases, there was a span of 6 bases. The CDR3 is CASSETGETQYF. The DNA of the CDR3 is TGTGCCAGCAGTGAAACGGGGGAGACCCAGTACTTC.

In its sample, this clone was seen once. This chain connects TRBV14 to TRBJ2-3; D is possibly TRBD2 (5 bases). Germline V CDR1 and CDR2: SGHDN, FVKESK. The V end was cut by 4 bases, the J end by 2 bases, with 7 bases between. This CDR3 comprises 13 residues. CDR3 DNA sequence: TGTGCCAGCAGCCCCGGGGTCACAGATACGCAGTATTTT. Its translation is CASSPGVTDTQYF.

The chain employs TRBV10-3 and TRBJ2-1; TRBD1 matches 8 bases. This CDR3 has 15 amino acids. Germline CDR1 ENHRY, CDR2 SYGVKD. With 5 bases clipped from V and 4 bases from J, the junction kept 7 bases outside the gene matches. The DNA of the CDR3 is TGTGCCATCAGTAGAACAGGGGGGAAATACAATGAGCAGTTCTTC. Its protein is CAISRTGGKYNEQFF.

CDR3 bases: TGTGCCAGCAGCCAAGGTACACAGGGGGTTTCTCACGAGCAGTACTTC. Residues: CASSQGTQGVSHEQYF. V and J are TRBV4-2 and TRBJ2-7, with 8 bases that match TRBD1. The V gene end was trimmed by 1 base and the J gene end by 5 bases; junction bases not matched to a gene: 10. The CDR3 has 16 amino acids. CDR1 is LGHNA, CDR2 YNFKEQ, per germline.